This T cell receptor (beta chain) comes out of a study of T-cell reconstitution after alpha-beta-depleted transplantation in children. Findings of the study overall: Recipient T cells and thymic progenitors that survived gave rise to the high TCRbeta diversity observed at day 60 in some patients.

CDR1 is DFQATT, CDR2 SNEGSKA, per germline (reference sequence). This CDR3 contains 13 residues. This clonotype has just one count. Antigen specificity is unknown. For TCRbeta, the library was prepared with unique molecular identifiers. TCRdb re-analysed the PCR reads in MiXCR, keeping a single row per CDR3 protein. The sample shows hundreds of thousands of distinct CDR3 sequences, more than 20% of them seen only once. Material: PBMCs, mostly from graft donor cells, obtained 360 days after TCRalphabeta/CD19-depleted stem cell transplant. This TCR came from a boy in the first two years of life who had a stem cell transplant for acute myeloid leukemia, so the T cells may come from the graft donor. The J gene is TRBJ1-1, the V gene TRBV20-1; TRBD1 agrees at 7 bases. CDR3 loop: CSTGVSPNTEAFF. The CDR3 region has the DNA TGCAGCACAGGGGTCTCCCCGAACACTGAAGCTTTCTTT.